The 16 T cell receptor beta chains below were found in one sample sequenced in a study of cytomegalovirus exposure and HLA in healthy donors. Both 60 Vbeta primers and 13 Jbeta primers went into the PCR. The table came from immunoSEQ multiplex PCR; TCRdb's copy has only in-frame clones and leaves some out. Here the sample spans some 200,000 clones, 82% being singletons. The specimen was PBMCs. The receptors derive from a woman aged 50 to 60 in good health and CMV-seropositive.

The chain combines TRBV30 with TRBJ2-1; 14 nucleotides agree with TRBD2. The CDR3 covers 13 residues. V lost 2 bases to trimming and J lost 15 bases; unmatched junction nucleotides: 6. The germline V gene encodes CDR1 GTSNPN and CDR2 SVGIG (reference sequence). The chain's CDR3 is CAWSMGLAGELFF. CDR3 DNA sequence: TGTGCCTGGAGTATGGGACTAGCGGGAGAACTGTTCTTC.

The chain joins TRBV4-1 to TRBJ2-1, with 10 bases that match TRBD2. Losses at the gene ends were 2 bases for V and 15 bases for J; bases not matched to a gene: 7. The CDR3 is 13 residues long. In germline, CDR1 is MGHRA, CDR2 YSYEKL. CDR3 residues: CASSQTRLAGRFF. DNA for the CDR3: TGCGCCAGCAGCCAAACACGACTAGCGGGTCGGTTCTTC.

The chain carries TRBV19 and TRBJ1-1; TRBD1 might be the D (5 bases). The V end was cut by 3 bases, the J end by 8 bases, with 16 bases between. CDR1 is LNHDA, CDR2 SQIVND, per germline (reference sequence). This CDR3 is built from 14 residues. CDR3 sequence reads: CASSMGGGREEAFF. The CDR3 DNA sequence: TGTGCCAGTAGTATGGGGGGGGGACGCGAAGAAGCTTTCTTT.

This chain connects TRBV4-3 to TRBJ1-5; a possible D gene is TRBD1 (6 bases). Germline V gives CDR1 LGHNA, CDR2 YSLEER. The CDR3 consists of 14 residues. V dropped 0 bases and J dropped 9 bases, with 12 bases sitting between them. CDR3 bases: TGCGCCAGCAGCCAAGAAGGGGGAGTAGGGCCCCAGCATTTT. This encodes CASSQEGGVGPQHF.

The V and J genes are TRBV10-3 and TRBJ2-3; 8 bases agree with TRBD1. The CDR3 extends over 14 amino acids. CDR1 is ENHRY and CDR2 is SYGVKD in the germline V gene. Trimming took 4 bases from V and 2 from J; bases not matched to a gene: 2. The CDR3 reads CAISADRDTDTQYF. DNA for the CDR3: TGTGCCATCAGTGCGGACAGGGACACAGATACGCAGTATTTT.

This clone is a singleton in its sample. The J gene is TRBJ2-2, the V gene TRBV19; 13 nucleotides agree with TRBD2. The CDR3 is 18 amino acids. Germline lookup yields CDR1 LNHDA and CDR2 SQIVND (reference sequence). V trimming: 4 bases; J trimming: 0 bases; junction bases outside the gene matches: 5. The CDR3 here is CASSKGLAGFANTGELFF. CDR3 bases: TGTGCCAGTAGTAAGGGACTAGCGGGGTTCGCGAACACCGGGGAGCTGTTTTTT.

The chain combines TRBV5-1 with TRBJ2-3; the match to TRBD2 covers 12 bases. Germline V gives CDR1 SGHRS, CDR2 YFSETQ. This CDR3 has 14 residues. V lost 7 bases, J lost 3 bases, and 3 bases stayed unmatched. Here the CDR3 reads CASRLAGVTDTQYF. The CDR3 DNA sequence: TGCGCCAGCCGACTAGCGGGAGTTACAGATACGCAGTATTTT.

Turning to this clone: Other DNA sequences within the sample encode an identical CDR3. CDR3 loop: CAWSQNSGRAGEQFF. CDR3 nucleotides: TGTGCCTGGAGTCAAAATAGCGGGAGGGCCGGGGAGCAGTTCTTC. J is TRBJ2-1 and V is TRBV30; 11 bases match TRBD2. V lost 2 bases, J lost 10 bases, and 10 bases stayed unmatched. CDR3 length: 15 residues. The V gene's germline CDR1 is GTSNPN and CDR2 SVGIG (reference sequence). The variable domain in full, with the rest retrieved from reference TRBV30 and TRBJ2-1, is SQTIHQWPATLVQPVGSPLSLECTVEGTSNPNLYWYRQAAGRGLQLLFYSVGIGQISSEVPQNLSASRPQDRQFILSSKKLLLSDSGFYLCAWSQNSGRAGEQFFGPGTRLTVL.

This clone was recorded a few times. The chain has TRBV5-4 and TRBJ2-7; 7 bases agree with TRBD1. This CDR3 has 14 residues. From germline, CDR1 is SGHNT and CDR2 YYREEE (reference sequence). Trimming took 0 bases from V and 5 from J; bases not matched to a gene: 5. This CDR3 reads CASSLGGTENEQYF. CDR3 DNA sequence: TGTGCCAGCAGCTTGGGAGGGACAGAAAACGAGCAGTACTTC.

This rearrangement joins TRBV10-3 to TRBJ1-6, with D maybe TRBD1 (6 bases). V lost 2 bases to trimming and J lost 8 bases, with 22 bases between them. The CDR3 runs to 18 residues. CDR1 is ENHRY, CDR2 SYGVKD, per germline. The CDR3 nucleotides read TGTGCCATCAGTGAGAACCCTATGGGGGCGAGGGCTGATTCACCCCTCCACTTT. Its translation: CAISENPMGARADSPLHF.

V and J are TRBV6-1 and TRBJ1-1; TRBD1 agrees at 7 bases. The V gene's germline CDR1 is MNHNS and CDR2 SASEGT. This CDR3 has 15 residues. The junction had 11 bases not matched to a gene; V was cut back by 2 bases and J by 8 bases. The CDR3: CASSEILGGTPEAFF. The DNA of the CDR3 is TGTGCCAGCAGTGAAATCTTAGGGGGCACCCCCGAAGCTTTCTTT.

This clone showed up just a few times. The CDR3 DNA sequence: TGTGCCAGCAGCCTCAGGGAATCGGACACTGAAGCTTTCTTT. Translated, it gives CASSLRESDTEAFF. The rearrangement joins TRBV2 to TRBJ1-1, with a tentative D call TRBD1 (5 bases). There are 14 residues in the CDR3. Germline CDR1 SNHLY, CDR2 FYNNEI. Trimming stripped 6 bases from V and 3 bases from J, with 14 bases between.

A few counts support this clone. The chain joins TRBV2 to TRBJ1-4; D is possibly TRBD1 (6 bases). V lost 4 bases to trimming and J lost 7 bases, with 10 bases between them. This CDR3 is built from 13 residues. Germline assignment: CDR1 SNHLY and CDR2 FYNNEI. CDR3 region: CASSGKQGEKLFF. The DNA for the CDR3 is TGTGCCAGCAGTGGGAAACAGGGTGAAAAACTGTTTTTT.

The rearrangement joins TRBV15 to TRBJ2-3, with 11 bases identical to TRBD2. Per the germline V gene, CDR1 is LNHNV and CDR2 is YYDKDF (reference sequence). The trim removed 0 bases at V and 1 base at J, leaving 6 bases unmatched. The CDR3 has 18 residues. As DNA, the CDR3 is TGTGCCACCAGCAGAGATCTATTAGCGGGAGGGCGCACAGATACGCAGTATTTT. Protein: CATSRDLLAGGRTDTQYF. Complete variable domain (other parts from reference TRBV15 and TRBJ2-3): DAMVIQNPRYQVTQFGKPVTLSCSQTLNHNVMYWYQQKSSQAPKLLFHYYDKDFNNEADTPDNFQSRRPNTSFCFLDIRSPGLGDTAMYLCATSRDLLAGGRTDTQYFGPGTRLTVL.

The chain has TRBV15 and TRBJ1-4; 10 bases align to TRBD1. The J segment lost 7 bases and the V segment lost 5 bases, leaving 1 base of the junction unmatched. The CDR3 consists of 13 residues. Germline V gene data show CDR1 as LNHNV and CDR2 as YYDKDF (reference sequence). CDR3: CATSWDRGEKLFF. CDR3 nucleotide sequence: TGTGCCACCAGCTGGGACAGGGGTGAAAAACTGTTTTTT.

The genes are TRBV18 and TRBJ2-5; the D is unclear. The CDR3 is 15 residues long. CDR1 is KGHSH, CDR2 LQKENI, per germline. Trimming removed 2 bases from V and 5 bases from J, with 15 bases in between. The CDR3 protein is CASSPFEAQRETQYF. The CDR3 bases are TGTGCCAGCTCACCATTTGAGGCCCAAAGGGAGACCCAGTACTTC.